This T cell receptor beta chain was sequenced for a study of cytomegalovirus exposure and HLA in healthy donors. Study information: A prior analysis found 117 million unique TCR beta sequences from around 200 million T cells. Study-wide findings and caveats: Fewer N-insertions than the roughly 700-donor mean were reportedly shown by an Asian-associated ancestry cluster in a later analysis.

PCR amplification relied on 60 Vbeta primers (plus 13 Jbeta primers). Here immunoSEQ multiplex PCR was the method, and the copy in TCRdb shows in-frame clones only, minus some. The repertoire has about 130,000 clones, 70% to 90% of them found once; the top ten carry about 1.5%. Notes on this clone: Its antigen is unknown.

The source material was PBMCs. This clonotype originated in a boy younger than 18 in good health and CMV-seronegative.

The CDR3 bases are TGTGCCAGCAGCAATTTAGCGGGAGAGCTCGAGCAGTACTTC. Translated, it gives CASSNLAGELEQYF. This rearrangement joins TRBV7-9 to TRBJ2-7, with 9 bases fitting TRBD2. Germline trimming cut 5 bases from V and 6 bases from J; bases unmatched to any gene: 8. Per the germline V gene, CDR1 is SEHNR and CDR2 is FQNEAQ (reference sequence). The CDR3 extends over 14 amino acids.